The T cell receptor (beta chain) described here comes from a study of vaccination and CD4 T cells after COVID-19. Sample treatment: roughly 10-day PBMC culture with coronavirus spike peptide pools or control peptides (ViraFEST assay). This clonotype was recorded once. Its antigen is unidentified. Sequencing of the DNA from cultured CD4+ T cells was carried out with the Oncomine TCR Beta short-read assay. One entry per CDR3 protein results from TCRdb running MiXCR on the PCR reads. The data contain 16,000 or so distinct CDR3 sequences, approximately 45% of them singletons. J lost 2 bases, V lost 4 bases, and 4 bases had no gene match. This CDR3 has 14 residues.

The source is a human donor who had recovered from COVID-19. This chain connects TRBV12-3 or TRBV12-4 to TRBJ2-7; 8 bases fit TRBD1. Sequencing used CD4+ T cells from blood, cultured in vitro, obtained after SARS-CoV-2 vaccination. This CDR3 is CASSSDRGAYEQYF. The DNA for the CDR3 is TGTGCCAGCAGTTCCGACAGGGGTGCCTACGAGCAGTACTTC.